This T cell receptor (beta chain) appears in the sequencing data of a study of blood T cell repertoires in COVID-19. Study information: The cDNA or gDNA used as material had been derived from T cells, B-cell-depleted T cells, or PBMCs.

The V gene lost 1 base and the J gene lost 8 bases, with 14 bases spanning the gap. The CDR3 runs 15 residues. Per the germline V gene, CDR1 is LNHDA and CDR2 is SQIVND (reference sequence). TCRdb's copy holds only in-frame clones and misses some; the assay was immunoSEQ multiplex PCR. The profile shows just over 250,000 clones, 86% of them singletons. This chain uses TRBV19 with TRBJ1-4, with unresolved D. This sequence was found in a middle-aged man who had recovered from COVID-19. Sequencing was performed on peripheral blood. Here the CDR3 DNA reads TGTGCCAGTAGTATAGGAAGACTTTCGGGAGAAAAACTGTTTTTT. As protein: CASSIGRLSGEKLFF. Together with reference TRBV19 and TRBJ1-4, the CDR3 gives the full variable domain: DGGITQSPKYLFRKEGQNVTLSCEQNLNHDAMYWYRQDPGQGLRLIYYSQIVNDFQKGDIAEGYSVSREKKESFPLTVTSAQKNPTAFYLCASSIGRLSGEKLFFGSGTQLSVL.